Included here is one TCR beta chain sequence, with context. The target antigen is unknown. Relative to the germline gene, one junction end is altered; a read error may explain this. This sample is drawn from a study of cytomegalovirus exposure and HLA in healthy donors. Study results and caveats: In a later analysis, productive TCRs from donors in an Asian-associated ancestry cluster reportedly carried fewer N-insertions than the cohort mean.

The CDR3 consists of 15 residues. Germline V gene data show CDR1 as LNHDA and CDR2 as SQIVND (reference sequence). The PCR contained 60 Vbeta and 13 Jbeta primers. Assay: immunoSEQ multiplex PCR; the TCRdb copy retains only in-frame clones and omits some. The sample shows 150,000 or so clones, around 77% of them seen only once. The source is a woman aged 30 to 39 in good health and CMV-seronegative. The chain employs TRBV19 and TRBJ1-2; 8 nucleotides align to TRBD1. What was sequenced was PBMCs. CDR3 amino acids: CASSLRQGRNYGYPF. The DNA for the CDR3 is TGTGCCAGTAGTCTTCGACAGGGGCGAAACTATGGCTACCCCTTC.